These T cell receptor beta chains were read from a single sample in a study of blood T cell repertoires in COVID-19. Sequencing was performed with immunoSEQ multiplex PCR; in TCRdb, only in-frame clones are kept and a portion is missing. The sample lists 300,000 to 500,000 clones; roughly 90% were seen once. Sequencing was performed on PBMCs or T cells enriched from blood (not recorded which). All receptors come from a woman aged 40 to 50 with acute COVID-19. CDR3s leave out the opening cysteine and the closing phenylalanine or tryptophan. Clone size is not always given. Where it is, it says once, few, many or a class for expanded clones.

>TRBV10-2|NA|7
ASSREHY
>TRBV4-1|NA|14
ASSQDLVGLAGGPL
>TRBV9|NA|12
ASSVVSGNTEAF
>TRBV13|NA|11
ASRQGALSGAF
>TRBV5-1|NA|12
ASSLAGGNTEAF
>TRBV25-1|once|12
ASSEYPSSDTQY
>TRBV18|NA|11
ASSQGQGIEQY
>TRBV2|NA|13
ASSQQLSGKNIQY
>TRBV3-1/TRBV3-2|NA|13
ASSHRRGGGETQY
>TRBV4-1|NA|13
ASSNGQGVGYEQY
>TRBV7-9|NA|10
ASSLQGGGYT
>TRBV23-1|NA|12
ASSHLRLDTEAF
>TRBV20-1|NA|9
SAGTGYGYT
>TRBV19|NA|10
ASSIQGRELF
>TRBV19|NA|15
ASSILGPSEWKYGYT
>TRBV3-1/TRBV3-2|NA|14
ASSQGLGLAGETQY
>TRBV14|NA|18
ASSPPLGLAGGANTGELF
>TRBV12-2|few|14
ASGTAGGHQNSPLH
>TRBV6-5|NA|11
ASTEWGDYEQY
>TRBV24-1|once|14
ATSRRMPLNTGELF
>TRBV19|NA|14
ATKEDSSNSGNTIY
>TRBV24-1|NA|15
ATSDFPIAGALDTQY
>TRBV12-2|NA|19
ASRLARLAGAVFTSTDTQY
>TRBV5-5|once|13
ASSWGQGARETQY
>TRBV6-5|NA|10
ASSRGNAEAF
>TRBV2|NA|10
ASTRGGNGYT
>TRBV30|once|15
AWKTHRGTVNNSPLH
>TRBV29-1|NA|11
SVEKTSTDTQY